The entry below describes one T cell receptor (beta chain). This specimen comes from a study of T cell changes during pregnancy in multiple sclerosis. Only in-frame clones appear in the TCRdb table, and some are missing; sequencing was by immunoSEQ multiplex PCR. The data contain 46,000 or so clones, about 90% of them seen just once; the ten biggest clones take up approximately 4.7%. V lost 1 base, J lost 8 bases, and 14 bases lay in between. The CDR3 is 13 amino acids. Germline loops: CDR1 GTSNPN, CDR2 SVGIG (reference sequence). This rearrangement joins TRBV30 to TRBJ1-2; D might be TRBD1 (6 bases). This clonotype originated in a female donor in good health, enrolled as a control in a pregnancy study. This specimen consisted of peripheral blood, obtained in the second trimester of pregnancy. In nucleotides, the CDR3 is TGTGCCTGGAGTGAGCAGGGGTTTTTCGGCTACACCTTC. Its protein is CAWSEQGFFGYTF.